The clone carrying this T cell receptor (beta chain) was counted many times. As yet, its antigen is unknown. The authors prepared the TCRbeta library with unique molecular identifiers. One entry per CDR3 protein results from TCRdb running MiXCR on the PCR reads. Counted here are 73,000 or so distinct CDR3 sequences, 4.9% occurring once; the ten biggest clones make up around 18%. This entry is derived from a study of T-cell reconstitution after alpha-beta-depleted transplantation in children. Study-wide findings and caveats: About two months after transplant, alpha-beta T cells reportedly came from several hundred expanded graft clones. One year post-transplant, T-cell counts and diversity were largely derived from T cells produced anew.

The specimen was PBMCs, mostly from graft donor cells, collected 180 days after TCRalphabeta/CD19-depleted stem cell transplant. The source is a boy in the first two years of life who had a stem cell transplant for acute myeloid leukemia, so the T cells may come from the graft donor.

The CDR3 nucleotides read TGTGCCAGCAGCCCCAGGGGTTACCCCGGGGAGCTGTTTTTT. Translating gives CASSPRGYPGELFF. The gene calls are TRBV2 and TRBJ2-2; a possible D gene is TRBD1 (6 bases). CDR1 and CDR2 (germline): SNHLY, FYNNEI. The V end was cut by 6 bases, the J end by 6 bases, with 14 bases between. The CDR3 is made up of 14 amino acids.